These T cell receptor beta chains were read from a single sample in a study of CD8 T cells in Susac syndrome. TCRdb used MiXCR to reprocess the immunoSEQ multiplex PCR reads, holding one entry per CDR3 protein. This sample has 150,000 to 200,000 distinct CDR3 sequences, with about 94% found just once. The sequencing sample was made of CD4+ T cells from PBMCs. The receptors stem from a human donor in good health. The CDR3 runs from the conserved cysteine through the conserved F or W. The D gene is left open where the match is weak. The listing skips clone size in some rows; elsewhere it reads once, few, many or a size class.

j_gene	abundance	d_gene	v_gene	CDR3aa	CDR3nt
TRBJ1-1	NA	NA	TRBV7-9	CASSSRQGFSTEAFF	TGTGCCAGCAGCTCGCGCCAGGGCTTTAGCACTGAAGCTTTCTTT
TRBJ1-6	few	TRBD1	TRBV19	CASSTRTGGDSPLHF	TGTGCCAGTAGTACCCGGACAGGGGGTGATTCACCCCTCCACTTT
TRBJ2-3	NA	NA	TRBV4-3	CASSQDTITDTQYF	TGCGCCAGCAGCCAAGACACAATCACAGATACGCAGTATTTT
TRBJ2-3	NA	NA	TRBV5-1	CASSRAQVPDTQYF	TGCGCCAGCAGTCGGGCACAGGTGCCAGATACGCAGTATTTT
TRBJ2-7	NA	TRBD2	TRBV29-1	CSVARGGPYEQYF	TGCAGCGTTGCCCGGGGGGGCCCCTACGAGCAGTACTTC
TRBJ1-3	NA	NA	TRBV7-2	CASSETAGNTIYF	TGTGCCAGCAGCGAGACAGCTGGAAACACCATATATTTT
TRBJ1-2	once	NA	TRBV14	CASSQGRRGAGGYTF	TGTGCCAGCAGCCAAGGCCGCCGGGGGGCAGGAGGCTACACCTTC
TRBJ1-1	NA	NA	TRBV6-2/TRBV6-3	CASSDRLTEAFF	TGTGCCAGCAGCGACAGGTTGACTGAAGCTTTCTTT
TRBJ1-2	NA	TRBD1	TRBV12-3/TRBV12-4	CASRPQGAYYGYTF	TGTGCCAGCAGGCCACAGGGGGCGTACTATGGCTACACCTTC
TRBJ2-3	NA	TRBD1	TRBV6-5	CASSYSGQGATDTQYF	TGTGCCAGCAGTTACTCGGGACAGGGGGCGACGGATACGCAGTATTTT